This T cell receptor beta chain was captured in a study of blood T cell repertoires in COVID-19. Study-level information: Acute-phase and convalescent COVID-19 samples originated in the United States, Italy and Spain. Sample material is recorded as cDNA or gDNA derived from T cells, B-cell-depleted T cells, or PBMCs.

In Seattle, patients joined the study during active infection and were tracked longitudinally. The CDR3 covers 14 residues. V shed 2 bases and J shed 8 bases, with 15 bases lying between them. Germline CDR1 is MNHEY and CDR2 is SMNVEV (reference sequence). Methods used by the authors: Estimates of nucleated cell counts were drawn from the amplification of reference gene primers. Some clones are missing from TCRdb's copy, which holds only in-frame ones; the method was immunoSEQ multiplex PCR. D and trimming were read from the DNA, whereas the V and J calls and clone size are those reported in that table. The sample carries about 130,000 clones, 85% to 90% recorded once.

This receptor was identified in a man aged 55 to 70 with COVID-19, enrolled during active disease. Material: peripheral blood. This chain uses TRBV27 with TRBJ1-2, with a weak D call TRBD1 (5 bases). CDR3 in amino acids: CASSLAGLKGGYTF. The CDR3 DNA sequence: TGTGCCAGCAGTTTAGCGGGGCTAAAGGGAGGCTACACCTTC.